This is a list of T cell receptor beta chains from one sample in a study of PD-1 blockade in classical Hodgkin lymphoma. Method: immunoSEQ multiplex PCR; TCRdb's copy keeps in-frame clones and lacks some. The sample records tens of thousands of clones, 78% being singletons. The sample here was peripheral blood mononuclear cells (PBMCs), taken before the fourth cycle of nivolumab. Receptors were obtained from a human donor with classical Hodgkin lymphoma. Each CDR3 is given with its conserved first and last residue. D genes are given only for firm matches. A clone size is listed for some rows: how often the clone was seen (once, few, many), or a class if it is expanded.

J | V | size | D | DNA | CDR3
TRBJ2-1 | TRBV19 | . | TRBD1 | TGTGCCAGTACCAAAAGGATAGGGACAGGGACTAATGAGCAGTTCTTC | CASTKRIGTGTNEQFF
TRBJ2-7 | TRBV10-3 | . | . | TGTGCCATCTTGTCAGGGCAGGAGCAGTACTTC | CAILSGQEQYF
TRBJ2-5 | TRBV5-4 | . | TRBD2 | TGTGCCAGCAGCTTGGGGGGGACTAGCGGGTTCGAGACCCAGTACTTC | CASSLGGTSGFETQYF
TRBJ2-2 | TRBV5-1 | . | TRBD2 | TGCGCCAGCAGCTTGGGTGGACTAGCGGGTATCGGGGAGCTGTTTTTT | CASSLGGLAGIGELFF
TRBJ2-7 | TRBV5-4 | . | TRBD1 | TGTGCCAGCAGCCCCCCCGGGACAGGGTTCTACGAGCAGTACTTC | CASSPPGTGFYEQYF
TRBJ2-3 | TRBV6-6 | . | TRBD1 | TGTGCCAGCAGTTACAGACAGGGGGAGGGCACAGATACGCAGTATTTT | CASSYRQGEGTDTQYF
TRBJ2-7 | TRBV10-3 | . | TRBD2 | TGTGCCTCCAGGGGGACTAGCGACTATTACGAGCAGTACTTC | CASRGTSDYYEQYF
TRBJ2-4 | TRBV5-1 | . | . | TGCGCCAGCAGCTTGGTGGGTAGCGCTAACATTCAGTACTTC | CASSLVGSANIQYF
TRBJ1-6 | TRBV5-5 | . | TRBD1 | TGTGCCAGCAGCCGGGGACAGGGGGCGCTTCTTCTAGATTCACCCCTCCACTTT | CASSRGQGALLLDSPLHF
TRBJ1-2 | TRBV5-1 | . | . | TGCGCCAGCAGCTTGCGGCAGGGAAGGGGCTATGGCTACACCTTC | CASSLRQGRGYGYTF
TRBJ2-5 | TRBV28 | . | TRBD1 | TGTGCCAGCAGCTCAGGGGGCCGGGAGACCCAGTACTTC | CASSSGGRETQYF
TRBJ2-1 | TRBV2 | . | TRBD2 | TGTGCCAGGGAGCGGGGGGCCTCCTACAATGAGCAGTTCTTC | CARERGASYNEQFF
TRBJ2-7 | TRBV25-1 | . | TRBD1 | TGTGCCAGCAGTGCAGGACAGGGGGTATACGAGCAGTACTTC | CASSAGQGVYEQYF
TRBJ1-1 | TRBV6-6 | . | . | TGTGCCAGCAGTTACACCGGGGGTCTATGGGAAGCTTTCTTT | CASSYTGGLWEAFF
TRBJ1-1 | TRBV15 | . | . | TGTGCCACCAGCAGCGTCGGTGGGGGGGACCGATTTGAAGCTTTCTTT | CATSSVGGGDRFEAFF
TRBJ2-5 | TRBV4-2 | . | . | TGTGCCAGCAGCCAGCAAGGACCCGGAGAGACCCAGTACTTC | CASSQQGPGETQYF
TRBJ1-4 | TRBV30 | . | . | TGTGCCTGGAGTGTACCAAGCGGGCTCCTGAATGAAAAACTGTTTTTT | CAWSVPSGLLNEKLFF
TRBJ2-1 | TRBV19 | . | TRBD1 | TGTGCCAGTAGTTCCGGGTGGGGTAGGGGACAGGGGTCGAATGAGCAGTTCTTC | CASSSGWGRGQGSNEQFF
TRBJ2-3 | TRBV10-3 | . | TRBD1 | TGTGCCATCAGCGAAGGGGGTCCCCGGGACAGGGGGACAGATACGCAGTATTTT | CAISEGGPRDRGTDTQYF
TRBJ1-1 | TRBV7-9 | . | TRBD1 | TGTGCCAGCAGCTTACCAACCGGGACAGTGAACACTGAAGCTTTCTTT | CASSLPTGTVNTEAFF
TRBJ1-2 | TRBV2 | . | . | TGTGCCAGCAGTGAAGAGGGCTATGGCTACACCTTC | CASSEEGYGYTF
TRBJ2-7 | TRBV6-5 | . | . | TGTGCCAGCAGTTATGGGACAAGAAAATACGAGCAGTACTTC | CASSYGTRKYEQYF
TRBJ2-3 | TRBV7-2 | . | . | TGTGCCAGCGAAGCTCGGGGGGCAACGAGCACAGATACGCAGTATTTT | CASEARGATSTDTQYF
TRBJ2-1 | TRBV27 | once | TRBD2 | TGTGCCAGCAGTTTTAGCGGGAGGGCCGCTTACAATGAGCAGTTCTTC | CASSFSGRAAYNEQFF
TRBJ1-3 | TRBV6-6 | few | TRBD1 | TGTGCCAGCAGCCAGGGACAGGTTGGAAACACCATATATTTT | CASSQGQVGNTIYF
TRBJ2-3 | TRBV7-6 | . | TRBD2 | TGTGCCAGCAGCCTGGGACTAGCGGGAGGTCGTACAGATACGCAGTATTTT | CASSLGLAGGRTDTQYF
TRBJ2-3 | TRBV7-9 | . | . | TGTGCCAGCAGCTTTTTGTCTGGGGGGCTTCGGACAGATACGCAGTATTTT | CASSFLSGGLRTDTQYF
TRBJ1-5 | TRBV4-1 | . | . | TGCGCCAGCAGCCAAGATGGAGGCAGGGAAAATCAGCCCCAGCATTTT | CASSQDGGRENQPQHF
TRBJ1-4 | TRBV6-5 | . | TRBD1 | TGTGCCAGCAGTAGCGGACAGGCAACTAATGAAAAACTGTTTTTT | CASSSGQATNEKLFF
TRBJ1-2 | TRBV6-6 | . | TRBD1 | TGTGCCAGCATGGGGACAGGGGGACGAGGCTACACCTTC | CASMGTGGRGYTF
TRBJ1-1 | TRBV5-4 | . | . | TGTGCCAGCAGCCGGCCGGGGGACCACACTGAAGCTTTCTTT | CASSRPGDHTEAFF
TRBJ1-2 | TRBV6-5 | . | . | TGTGCCAGCAGCCTCACGGGAGGGTATGGCTACACCTTC | CASSLTGGYGYTF
TRBJ2-1 | TRBV7-3 | . | . | TGTGCCAGCAGCCCCCAGGGGGGCGGCGAGCAGTTCTTC | CASSPQGGGEQFF
TRBJ2-2 | TRBV27 | . | . | TGTGCCAGCAGCCCCAAGGACTACACCGGGGAGCTGTTTTTT | CASSPKDYTGELFF
TRBJ1-2 | TRBV6-5 | many | . | TGTGCCAGCAGCAGCGGGCAGAGCGACCGCTATGGCTACACCTTC | CASSSGQSDRYGYTF
TRBJ1-4 | TRBV19 | . | . | TGTGCCAGTAGTACCCCACGTGTGGGTACTAATGAAAAACTGTTTTTT | CASSTPRVGTNEKLFF
TRBJ1-1 | TRBV10-3 | few | TRBD1 | TGTGCCATCAGAGGGGACAGGGGAACTGAAGCTTTCTTT | CAIRGDRGTEAFF
TRBJ1-1 | TRBV7-6 | . | TRBD1 | TGTGCCAGCAGCTTATACAGGGGGCCGAACACTGAAGCTTTCTTT | CASSLYRGPNTEAFF
TRBJ1-2 | TRBV6-5 | . | . | TGTGCCAGCAGTTACTTAGGGACGGATGGCTACACCTTC | CASSYLGTDGYTF
TRBJ1-1 | TRBV6-6 | . | . | TGTGCCAGCTCCCCTTTAAAGGGTATGATGAACACTGAAGCTTTCTTT | CASSPLKGMMNTEAFF
TRBJ2-3 | TRBV7-7 | . | TRBD2 | TGTGCCAGCAGTCTTAGCGGGAACACAGATACGCAGTATTTT | CASSLSGNTDTQYF